This TCR beta chain was retrieved from a study of cytomegalovirus exposure and HLA in healthy donors. Turning to the study itself: Unique TCRs numbering about 85 million, obtained from HLA-typed donors, made up an early data release.

A multiplex PCR was run with 60 Vbeta primers and 13 Jbeta primers. Libraries were prepared by immunoSEQ multiplex PCR; TCRdb keeps only in-frame clonotypes and omits some of them. The sample has some 60,000 clones, over 75% seen once. Germline lookup yields CDR1 ENHRY and CDR2 SYGVKD. The CDR3 contains 15 residues. The ends were cut back, 2 bases at V and 4 bases at J, with 13 bases in the middle. Sequenced: PBMCs. This chain uses TRBV10-3 with TRBJ2-3; no reliable D call. The clonotype was recovered from a male donor in good health and CMV-seronegative. The CDR3 loop is CAISEPVNPADTQYF. Written as DNA, the CDR3 is TGTGCCATCAGTGAGCCTGTCAACCCAGCAGATACGCAGTATTTT.